This is a list of T cell receptor beta chains from one sample in a study of CD8 T cells in ankylosing spondylitis. TCRdb redid the calling of the 5' RACE reads with MiXCR, one entry per CDR3 protein. The sample consists of under 150,000 distinct CDR3 sequences, 15% to 20% of them appearing once. The sequencing sample was made of blood, either unsorted or a sorted T cell fraction (not recorded which). The receptors were gathered from a male donor with ankylosing spondylitis. CDR3s include the opening cysteine and the closing phenylalanine or tryptophan. Fields, in order: J gene, V gene, clone size, CDR3 protein. Clone size appears in some rows only: once, few, many, or a class for an expanded clone.

>TRBJ1-2|TRBV6-5|-
CASSFGQTPYGYTF
>TRBJ1-3|TRBV29-1|-
CSAGWGLGNTIYF
>TRBJ2-1|TRBV7-9|few
CASSLRSTLSYNEQFF
>TRBJ1-3|TRBV7-9|-
CASFGQGSGNTIYF
>TRBJ1-2|TRBV6-2/TRBV6-3|many
CASSYSGQFYGYTF
>TRBJ2-7|TRBV27|-
CASSLRGQVSYEQYF
>TRBJ2-1|TRBV4-1|-
CASSQGVEQFF
>TRBJ2-7|TRBV6-2/TRBV6-3|-
CASNPRDGLYEQYF
>TRBJ1-2|TRBV7-2|few
CASSGAPNYGYTF
>TRBJ1-6|TRBV5-5|-
CASSLVEATTYNSPLHF
>TRBJ2-3|TRBV9|-
CASSEDDYSTDTQYF
>TRBJ2-1|TRBV5-1|few
CASSLWANEQFF
>TRBJ2-1|TRBV24-1|few
CATSGGGMDEQFF
>TRBJ1-5|TRBV12-3/TRBV12-4|few
CASSLIQGAQGNQPQHF
>TRBJ1-2|TRBV25-1|many
CASSGRVNGYTF
>TRBJ2-2|TRBV5-5|many
CASSFGGNTGELFF
>TRBJ2-1|TRBV24-1|-
CATSDRGLARNGVNEQFF
>TRBJ2-7|TRBV3-1|-
CASSQDRVEAAYEQYF
>TRBJ2-5|TRBV9|-
CASSTKVWGQETQYF
>TRBJ2-1|TRBV12-3/TRBV12-4|many
CASSLGTGGPNEQFF
>TRBJ2-5|TRBV7-9|few
CASSLADNQETQYF
>TRBJ2-1|TRBV4-1|many
CASSLAGTGYEQFF
>TRBJ2-2|TRBV24-1|-
CATSDRGQWGTGELFF
>TRBJ2-3|TRBV7-6|few
CASSVETSTDTQYF